The rows below give T cell receptor beta chains drawn from one sample of a study of T cell responses to AZD1222 COVID-19 vaccine. The data were produced by immunoSEQ multiplex PCR, yet TCRdb's version contains in-frame clones alone and is incomplete. Found here are roughly 92,000 clones, around 90% of them singletons; the top ten hold approximately 9.1%. The material was peripheral blood, obtained on day 0 of AZD1222 vaccination. These receptors all come from an adult in good health. Both conserved end residues are trimmed from each CDR3. Fields, in order: V gene, CDR3 protein.

TRBV3-1/TRBV3-2 | ASSRGGLDEAF
TRBV7-3 | ASSDPRLAGETYNEQF
TRBV6-6 | ASTLDKAGEQY
TRBV27 | ASSLSTSNQPQH
TRBV6-2/TRBV6-3 | ASSYAGPAGTDTQY
TRBV6-1 | ASSELTGGYNEQF
TRBV28 | ASSTGQGLEGYT
TRBV6-5 | ASRLQGNTEAF
TRBV7-2 | ASSLRGVGNTIY
TRBV6-5 | ASSYNWQGNYGYT
TRBV4-3 | ASSQEGAGYNEQF
TRBV11-1 | ASSSTPAGLGKLF
TRBV19 | ASSTVAGLQTNEQY
TRBV9 | ASSGRDRVNTEAF
TRBV7-3 | ASSPGSGANVLT
TRBV5-1 | ASARSGASTDTEAF
TRBV4-3 | ASSQEFGAIYEQY
TRBV15 | ATSLVRGRPSKT
TRBV25-1 | ASSGDRGWGNGYT
TRBV18 | ASSPSIASGGGFEQF
TRBV7-2 | ASSPRRGVDSPLH
TRBV6-6 | ASSGRDRPYEQY
TRBV9 | ASSVGPQDQPQH
TRBV30 | AWSGTVEQF
TRBV9 | ASSVSGDSGNTIY
TRBV5-1 | ASSFAGEETQY
TRBV6-2/TRBV6-3 | ASSQTSGGSHEQY
TRBV29-1 | SVRPGLAQTQY
TRBV4-3 | ASSQDPRPYTDTQY
TRBV7-3 | ASSSQYTGELF
TRBV19 | ASSSHKFTQY
TRBV5-8 | ASSSRQLTNSPLH
TRBV19 | ASSPAQTGDTIY
TRBV27 | ASSLAGTYNEQF
TRBV5-1 | ASSLGPVTGELF
TRBV30 | AWSPTMNTEAF
TRBV10-3 | AISESQANDPQH
TRBV19 | ASMAGTELREQY
TRBV14 | ASSQESYLNTEAF
TRBV9 | ASSVDIGHQPQH